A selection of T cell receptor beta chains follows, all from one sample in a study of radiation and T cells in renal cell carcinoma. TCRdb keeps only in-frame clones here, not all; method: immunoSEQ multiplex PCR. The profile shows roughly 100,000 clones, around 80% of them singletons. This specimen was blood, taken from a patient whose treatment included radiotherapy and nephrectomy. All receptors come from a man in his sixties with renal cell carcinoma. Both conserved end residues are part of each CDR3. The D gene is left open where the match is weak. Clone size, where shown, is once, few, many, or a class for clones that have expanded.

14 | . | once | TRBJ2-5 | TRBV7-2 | CASSPPSDQETQYF | TGTGCCAGCAGCCCCCCTAGCGACCAAGAGACCCAGTACTTC
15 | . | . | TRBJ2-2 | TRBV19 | CASSIVKGYTGELFF | TGTGCCAGTAGTATAGTAAAGGGTTACACCGGGGAGCTGTTTTTT
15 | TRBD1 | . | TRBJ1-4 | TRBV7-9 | CASSFGTGRGEKLFF | TGTGCCAGCAGCTTTGGGACAGGGCGGGGTGAAAAACTGTTTTTT
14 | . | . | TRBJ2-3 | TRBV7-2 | CASSPDLSTDTQYF | TGTGCCAGCAGCCCCGACCTGAGCACAGATACGCAGTATTTT
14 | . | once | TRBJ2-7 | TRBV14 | CASSQWDKPFNEYF | TGTGCCAGCAGCCAGTGGGACAAACCCTTCAACGAGTACTTC
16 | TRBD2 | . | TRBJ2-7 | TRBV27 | CASSPPRLAGVYEQYF | TGTGCCAGCAGTCCCCCAAGACTAGCGGGAGTCTACGAGCAGTACTTC
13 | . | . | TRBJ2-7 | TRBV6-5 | CASTPPDSSEQYF | TGTGCCAGCACCCCTCCTGACAGTTCCGAGCAGTACTTC
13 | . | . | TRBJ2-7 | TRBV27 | CASSLSRTLEQYF | TGTGCCAGCAGTTTATCTCGGACCCTCGAGCAGTACTTC
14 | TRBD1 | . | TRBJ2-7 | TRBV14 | CASSPDRILYEQYF | TGTGCCAGCAGCCCGGACAGGATCTTATACGAGCAGTACTTC
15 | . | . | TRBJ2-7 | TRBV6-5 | CASRKTGITSYEQYF | TGTGCCAGCAGAAAAACAGGGATCACCTCCTACGAGCAGTACTTC
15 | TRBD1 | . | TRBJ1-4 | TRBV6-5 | CASSYSDRGHEKLFF | TGTGCCAGCAGTTACTCGGACAGGGGGCATGAAAAACTGTTTTTT
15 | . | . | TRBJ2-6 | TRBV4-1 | CASSQAGNGANVLTF | TGCGCCAGCAGCCAAGCAGGGAACGGGGCCAACGTCCTGACTTTC
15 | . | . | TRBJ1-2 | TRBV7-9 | CASSSRTDGDYGYTF | TGTGCCAGCAGCTCCCGAACAGATGGCGACTATGGCTACACCTTC
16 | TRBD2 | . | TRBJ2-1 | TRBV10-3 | CAIRDPTSGSANEQFF | TGTGCCATCAGGGACCCGACTAGCGGTTCCGCCAATGAGCAGTTCTTC
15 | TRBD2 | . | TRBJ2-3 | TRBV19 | CASQGTSGFTDTQYF | TGTGCCAGCCAGGGGACTAGCGGATTCACAGATACGCAGTATTTT
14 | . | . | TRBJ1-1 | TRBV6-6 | CASSYRGARTEAFF | TGTGCCAGCAGTTACAGGGGCGCGAGGACTGAAGCTTTCTTT
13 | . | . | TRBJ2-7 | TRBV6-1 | CASSEGRSYEQYF | TGTGCCAGCAGTGAAGGCCGCTCCTACGAGCAGTACTTC
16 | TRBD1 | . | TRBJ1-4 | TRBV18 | CASSPSGDRQGEKLFF | TGTGCCAGCTCACCATCAGGGGACAGGCAGGGTGAAAAACTGTTTTTT
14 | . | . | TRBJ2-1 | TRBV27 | CASSPRDGGNEQFF | TGTGCCAGCAGTCCCCGGGATGGGGGCAATGAGCAGTTCTTC
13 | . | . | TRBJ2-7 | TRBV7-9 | CASSLGHGYEQYF | TGTGCCAGCAGCTTAGGACACGGCTACGAGCAGTACTTC
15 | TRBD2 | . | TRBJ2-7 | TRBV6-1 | CASSEGLAGLGEQYF | TGTGCCAGCAGTGAAGGATTAGCGGGCTTGGGCGAGCAGTACTTC
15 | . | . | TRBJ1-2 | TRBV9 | CASSVALQPNYGYTF | TGTGCCAGCAGCGTAGCGTTGCAGCCCAACTATGGCTACACCTTC
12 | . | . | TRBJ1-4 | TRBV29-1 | CSVEGNNEKLFF | TGCAGCGTTGAAGGGAATAATGAAAAACTGTTTTTT